A selection of T cell receptor beta chains follows, all from one sample in a study of blood T cell repertoires in COVID-19. Assay used: immunoSEQ multiplex PCR; TCRdb lists only in-frame clones, some missing. The sample holds about 51,000 clones, approximately 90% seen once. Material for sequencing was peripheral blood. The receptors were gathered from a man between 45 and 60 years old with acute or convalescent COVID-19. Each CDR3 is given with its conserved first and last residue. D genes are given only for firm matches. Size is omitted from some rows. Given values are once, few, many or a class for expanded clones.

V	J	D	size	length	DNA	CDR3
TRBV5-4	TRBJ2-7	TRBD2	-	14	TGTGCCAGCAGCTTGGAGGGAGGGTTCTACGAGCAGTACTTC	CASSLEGGFYEQYF
TRBV6-5	TRBJ1-4	-	once	12	TGTGCCAGCAGTTACCTAAATGAAAAACTGTTTTTT	CASSYLNEKLFF
TRBV19	TRBJ2-6	-	-	15	TGTGCCAGTACCCTACATCGGGTCGGGGCCAACGTCCTGACTTTC	CASTLHRVGANVLTF
TRBV19	TRBJ1-3	-	-	12	TGTGCCAGTAGTCTCGCCGGCGGGGCCATATATTTT	CASSLAGGAIYF
TRBV7-9	TRBJ1-3	-	-	16	TGTGCCAGCAGCTTAGGGACAGTTGTCTCTGGAAACACCATATATTTT	CASSLGTVVSGNTIYF
TRBV6-6	TRBJ2-4	-	-	13	TGTGCCAGCATGGTAGGGACTGGGAACATTCAGTACTTC	CASMVGTGNIQYF
TRBV6-5	TRBJ1-1	-	once	13	TGTGCCAGCAATCCCCTAGACAAGGGGGAAGCTTTCTTT	CASNPLDKGEAFF
TRBV28	TRBJ2-7	-	-	14	TGTGCCAGCAGTTCGCTTGGGACTTCATACGAGCAGTACTTC	CASSSLGTSYEQYF
TRBV10-3	TRBJ2-7	-	-	12	TGTGCCTCCCGGTCCCCGGGAAACGAGCAGTACTTC	CASRSPGNEQYF
TRBV2	TRBJ2-1	-	once	13	TGTGCCAGCAGTTTTTTTATTATTGATGAGCAGTTCTTC	CASSFFIIDEQFF
TRBV10-3	TRBJ2-7	TRBD1	-	16	TGTGCCATCAGTTACGGACAGGGGACAGGGGGGTACGAGCAGTACTTC	CAISYGQGTGGYEQYF
TRBV5-1	TRBJ2-1	TRBD1	-	16	TGCGCCAGCAGCAATGGACAGGGTGGCACCTACAATGAGCAGTTCTTC	CASSNGQGGTYNEQFF
TRBV27	TRBJ1-4	TRBD1	-	15	TGTGCCAGCAGTAGAACTGGGACAGGGGCTGAAAAACTGTTTTTT	CASSRTGTGAEKLFF
TRBV10-3	TRBJ2-1	-	-	13	TGTGCCATCAGCCCCGGGACTCCGAATGAGCAGTTCTTC	CAISPGTPNEQFF
TRBV5-4	TRBJ1-6	-	-	15	TGTGCCAGCAGTCCTGGACAGTCGTTTAATTCACCCCTCCACTTT	CASSPGQSFNSPLHF
TRBV5-4	TRBJ1-2	TRBD1	-	13	TGTGCCAGCAGCAACGACAGGGTCGGCGGCTACACCTTC	CASSNDRVGGYTF
TRBV5-1	TRBJ2-7	TRBD1	once	13	TGCGCCAGCAGCTCGGGACAGTCCTACGAGCAGTACTTC	CASSSGQSYEQYF
TRBV11-2	TRBJ1-2	-	-	13	TGTGCCAGCAGCCGCGGCAGTTTCTATGGCTACACCTTC	CASSRGSFYGYTF
TRBV12-3/TRBV12-4	TRBJ1-4	-	-	12	TGTGCCAGCACATTCTATGCGGAAAAACTGTTTTTT	CASTFYAEKLFF
TRBV28	TRBJ1-2	-	-	15	TGTGCCAGCAGTTCCCCGGGATTAGGGGAGGTCGGCTACACCTTC	CASSSPGLGEVGYTF
TRBV15	TRBJ1-2	-	-	15	TGTGCCACCAGCAGAGGTCAGGCCCAGGGTTCTGGCTACACCTTC	CATSRGQAQGSGYTF
TRBV5-1	TRBJ2-6	-	-	15	TGCGCCAGCAGCTTTATACGCGGTGGGGCCAACGTCCTGACTTTC	CASSFIRGGANVLTF
TRBV12-5	TRBJ1-5	-	-	15	TGTGCTAGTGCCGTAGGAGGAACTAGCAATCAGCCCCAGCATTTT	CASAVGGTSNQPQHF
TRBV10-1	TRBJ2-3	-	-	17	TGCGCCAGCAGTGATCACCCCTGGCAGGGCGACACAGATACGCAGTATTTT	CASSDHPWQGDTDTQYF
TRBV7-2	TRBJ1-2	TRBD1	-	16	TGTGCCAGCAGCCTGCTTGCCGGGACAGGGGTCGATGGCTACACCTTC	CASSLLAGTGVDGYTF
TRBV5-6	TRBJ2-1	-	-	15	TGTGCCAGCAGCGGAGGGGTAAGCTCCTACAATGAGCAGTTCTTC	CASSGGVSSYNEQFF
TRBV3-1/TRBV3-2	TRBJ1-6	-	-	16	TGTGCCAGCAGCCAAGGTTTGACAGCTTATAATTCACCCCTCCACTTT	CASSQGLTAYNSPLHF
TRBV19	TRBJ1-2	TRBD1	few	14	TGTGCCAGTAGAGACGGACAGGGACCCTATGGCTACACCTTC	CASRDGQGPYGYTF
TRBV12-5	TRBJ2-3	-	-	15	TGTGCTAGTGGTCTGGACCACCCGGGTGCAGATACGCAGTATTTT	CASGLDHPGADTQYF
TRBV28	TRBJ2-4	TRBD1	-	15	TGTGCCAGCAGCACAGGGGGCGCACGGAAAAACATTCAGTACTTC	CASSTGGARKNIQYF
TRBV25-1	TRBJ2-7	TRBD1	-	14	TGTGCCAGCAACCAACAGGGGAGAGGCTACGAGCAGTACTTC	CASNQQGRGYEQYF
TRBV5-1	TRBJ2-2	-	-	14	TGCGCCAGCAGCTTGGCCCGGGAAAGCGGGGAGCTGTTTTTT	CASSLARESGELFF
TRBV6-4	TRBJ2-3	TRBD2	-	14	TGTGCCAGCAGTGACCGCGGGGGGGCAGATACGCAGTATTTT	CASSDRGGADTQYF
TRBV4-1	TRBJ2-6	-	-	16	TGCGCCAGCAGCCAAGATCCAGCGGCTGGGGCCAACGTCCTGACTTTC	CASSQDPAAGANVLTF
TRBV5-1	TRBJ1-4	TRBD1	-	14	TGCGCCAGCAGCTTGGAGGGACAGGGAGAAAAACTGTTTTTT	CASSLEGQGEKLFF
TRBV5-1	TRBJ2-1	-	-	14	TGCGCCAGCAGCTTAATACTAGCTCCTCCGGTGCAGTTCTTC	CASSLILAPPVQFF
TRBV29-1	TRBJ1-1	-	-	14	TGCAGCGTTGCGGGTGGACAGATCGGCACTGAAGCTTTCTTT	CSVAGGQIGTEAFF
TRBV28	TRBJ1-1	TRBD1	-	15	TGTGCCAGCAGAGAATCGACAGGGGACCTCGCTGAAGCTTTCTTT	CASRESTGDLAEAFF
TRBV18	TRBJ2-1	-	-	15	TGTGCCAGCTCACCACTGGCAGGGGATTACAATGAGCAGTTCTTC	CASSPLAGDYNEQFF
TRBV30	TRBJ2-2	TRBD1	-	15	TGTGCCTGGAGTCTAGGGACAGGGGGGACCGGGGAGCTGTTTTTT	CAWSLGTGGTGELFF
TRBV12-3/TRBV12-4	TRBJ1-3	-	-	13	TGTACTAGAAGGGCGAGCTCTGGAAACACCATATATTTT	CTRRASSGNTIYF
TRBV9	TRBJ1-2	TRBD1	-	16	TGTGCCAGCAGCTCGGGACAGGGGGCTTTTGGCTATGGCTACACCTTC	CASSSGQGAFGYGYTF
TRBV30	TRBJ2-6	-	-	15	TGTGCCTGCAGCCCCGGAGGTTTTGGGGCCAACGTCCTGACTTTC	CACSPGGFGANVLTF
TRBV19	TRBJ2-1	TRBD2	-	16	TGTGCCAGTAGTATAGCCAGCGGGGGGGCATACAATGAGCAGTTCTTC	CASSIASGGAYNEQFF
TRBV5-8	TRBJ1-5	-	-	16	TGTGCCAGCAGCTTGGCCGGGGGGTATAGCAATCAGCCCCAGCATTTT	CASSLAGGYSNQPQHF
TRBV7-8	TRBJ2-2	-	-	17	TGTGCCAGCAGGTTGTCGCGGGGTTTAGCGAACACCGGGGAGCTGTTTTTT	CASRLSRGLANTGELFF